A selection of T cell receptor beta chains follows, all from one sample in a study of blood T cell repertoires in COVID-19. TCRdb's table, derived via immunoSEQ multiplex PCR, lists solely in-frame clones and lacks some. The profile shows about 360,000 clones, around 87% of them singletons. The sequenced sample consisted of peripheral blood. These TCRs come from a human donor in a cohort sampled during active COVID-19. Both conserved end residues are part of each CDR3. Each record gives: clone size, J gene, V gene, D gene, CDR3 protein, CDR3 DNA. D genes are given only for firm matches. Clone size is not always given. Where it is, it says once, few, many or a class for expanded clones.

-	TRBJ2-2	TRBV30	TRBD2	CAWSLSGRATGELFF	TGTGCCTGGAGTCTTAGCGGGAGGGCGACCGGGGAGCTGTTTTTT
-	TRBJ1-6	TRBV5-6	TRBD1	CASSLRETGGALEPLHF	TGTGCCAGCAGCTTACGGGAGACAGGGGGCGCATTAGAACCCCTCCACTTT
-	TRBJ2-7	TRBV5-6	TRBD1	CASSPPGQGWGEQYF	TGTGCCAGCAGCCCTCCGGGACAGGGTTGGGGCGAGCAGTACTTC
-	TRBJ1-2	TRBV6-5	TRBD1	CASRTGGTYGYTF	TGTGCCAGCAGGACAGGGGGCACGTATGGCTACACCTTC
-	TRBJ2-3	TRBV18	TRBD2	CASSSEASGSSDTQYF	TGTGCCAGCTCCTCCGAGGCTAGCGGGAGTTCAGATACGCAGTATTTT
-	TRBJ2-1	TRBV7-6	-	CASSRVQGSSRNEQFF	TGTGCCAGCAGCCGCGTACAGGGAAGTTCTCGCAATGAGCAGTTCTTC
-	TRBJ2-7	TRBV9	TRBD1	CASSVGWDRGYEQYF	TGTGCCAGCAGCGTAGGCTGGGACAGGGGTTACGAGCAGTACTTC
-	TRBJ2-7	TRBV5-4	-	CASSLRDNSYEQYF	TGTGCCAGCAGCTTGCGGGACAACTCCTACGAGCAGTACTTC
once	TRBJ2-3	TRBV5-1	-	CASSSLAPRTDTQYF	TGCGCCAGCAGCTCCTTGGCCCCCCGCACAGATACGCAGTATTTT
-	TRBJ2-1	TRBV6-5	-	CASSRDSHHEQFF	TGTGCCAGCTCTCGGGACTCCCATCATGAGCAGTTCTTC
-	TRBJ1-1	TRBV5-1	-	CASSVFGQSSTEAFF	TGCGCCAGCAGCGTGTTTGGACAATCTTCCACTGAAGCTTTCTTT
-	TRBJ2-7	TRBV5-6	TRBD2	CASSLGLAGGSYEQYF	TGTGCCAGCAGCTTGGGACTAGCGGGGGGCAGCTACGAGCAGTACTTC
-	TRBJ1-4	TRBV7-9	TRBD1	CASSLGQGREEKLFF	TGTGCCAGCAGCTTAGGACAGGGGAGAGAGGAAAAACTGTTTTTT
-	TRBJ1-3	TRBV30	-	CAWSRREGNTIYF	TGTGCCTGGAGTAGAAGGGAGGGAAACACCATATATTTT
-	TRBJ2-7	TRBV3-1/TRBV3-2	TRBD2	CASSQGPIWTSNYEQYF	TGTGCCAGCAGCCAAGGTCCTATCTGGACTAGCAACTACGAGCAGTACTTC
-	TRBJ2-5	TRBV7-8	TRBD2	CASSLVLAGLRTQYF	TGTGCCAGCAGCTTAGTACTAGCGGGATTAAGGACCCAGTACTTC
once	TRBJ2-1	TRBV27	-	CASSFQGSHEQFF	TGTGCCAGCAGTTTTCAGGGGTCCCATGAGCAGTTCTTC
-	TRBJ2-1	TRBV15	-	CATSRDPGLEQFF	TGTGCCACCAGCAGAGATCCGGGACTTGAGCAGTTCTTC
-	TRBJ1-6	TRBV4-1	-	CASRTPGGSPLHF	TGCGCCAGCAGGACACCCGGGGGTTCACCCCTCCACTTT
once	TRBJ2-5	TRBV28	-	CASSPPPGREKETQYF	TGTGCCAGCAGCCCCCCTCCAGGGCGTGAGAAAGAGACCCAGTACTTC
-	TRBJ1-6	TRBV5-1	TRBD1	CASSLGRTGESPLHF	TGCGCCAGCAGCTTGGGTAGGACAGGGGAATCACCCCTCCACTTT
-	TRBJ2-7	TRBV10-3	TRBD1	CATSPDRGYEQYF	TGTGCCACCTCCCCGGACAGGGGCTACGAGCAGTACTTC
-	TRBJ2-1	TRBV11-2	-	CASSLVWGGQEQFF	TGTGCCAGCAGCTTAGTTTGGGGCGGACAGGAGCAGTTCTTC
-	TRBJ1-2	TRBV4-1	-	CASSQDRGGSNYGYTF	TGCGCCAGCAGCCAAGATCGTGGCGGTTCTAACTATGGCTACACCTTC
-	TRBJ1-2	TRBV6-5	-	CASSYASFYGYTF	TGTGCCAGCAGTTACGCGTCTTTCTATGGCTACACCTTC
-	TRBJ1-2	TRBV2	TRBD1	CASSVPTGAYGYTF	TGTGCCAGCAGTGTCCCGACAGGGGCCTATGGCTACACCTTC
-	TRBJ2-3	TRBV6-2/TRBV6-3	TRBD2	CASSYELAGTDTQYF	TGTGCCAGCAGTTACGAGCTAGCGGGCACAGATACGCAGTATTTT
-	TRBJ2-6	TRBV29-1	-	CSVRVVEGANVLTF	TGCAGCGTTCGGGTGGTGGAGGGGGCCAACGTCCTGACTTTC
-	TRBJ1-4	TRBV9	TRBD1	CASSKRGQNEKLFF	TGTGCCAGCAGCAAAAGGGGACAGAATGAAAAACTGTTTTTT
once	TRBJ2-2	TRBV19	TRBD2	CASKTRGLVGTGELFF	TGTGCCAGTAAAACCAGGGGACTAGTGGGGACCGGGGAGCTGTTTTTT
-	TRBJ2-7	TRBV5-1	TRBD1	CASSPQGAGEQYF	TGCGCCAGCAGCCCACAGGGGGCGGGGGAGCAGTACTTC
-	TRBJ2-3	TRBV5-8	TRBD1	CASSSRDRGITDTQYF	TGTGCCAGCAGCTCAAGAGACAGGGGAATCACAGATACGCAGTATTTT
-	TRBJ2-1	TRBV19	-	CASTLPGLINEQFF	TGTGCCAGTACCTTACCAGGACTTATCAATGAGCAGTTCTTC
-	TRBJ1-1	TRBV7-8	-	CASSRTRGTEAFF	TGTGCCAGCAGCCGTACTCGAGGCACTGAAGCTTTCTTT
many	TRBJ2-2	TRBV6-5	TRBD1	CASSRTGGYGELFF	TGTGCCAGCAGCCGGACAGGGGGATACGGGGAGCTGTTTTTT
-	TRBJ2-7	TRBV7-8	TRBD1	CASSLRGQTGSGEQYF	TGTGCCAGCAGCTTAAGGGGCCAGACAGGGAGCGGCGAGCAGTACTTC
-	TRBJ1-4	TRBV19	-	CASSLAGANEKLFF	TGTGCCAGTAGTCTCGCAGGGGCTAATGAAAAACTGTTTTTT
-	TRBJ2-5	TRBV12-3/TRBV12-4	-	CASSPLAAATQYF	TGTGCCAGCAGCCCACTAGCCGCTGCGACCCAGTACTTC
once	TRBJ1-1	TRBV30	-	CAWSGWSAITEAFF	TGTGCCTGGAGTGGCTGGAGCGCTATAACTGAAGCTTTCTTT
-	TRBJ1-2	TRBV6-6	TRBD1	CASRNSGQPSNYGYTF	TGTGCCAGCAGGAACTCGGGACAGCCGTCTAACTATGGCTACACCTTC
-	TRBJ2-7	TRBV5-1	TRBD1	CASSSGTGYNEQYF	TGCGCCAGCAGCTCCGGGACAGGGTATAACGAGCAGTACTTC
-	TRBJ1-2	TRBV2	TRBD1	CASSEDNTGDGYTF	TGTGCCAGCAGTGAAGATAATACAGGGGATGGCTACACCTTC
-	TRBJ1-2	TRBV6-1	-	CASSELPSGGYTF	TGTGCCAGCAGTGAATTACCCTCGGGTGGCTACACCTTC
once	TRBJ1-5	TRBV27	TRBD1	CASSLTGQLANQPQHF	TGTGCCAGCAGTTTAACGGGACAGCTCGCCAATCAGCCCCAGCATTTT
-	TRBJ1-1	TRBV3-1/TRBV3-2	-	CASSRVFGGTEAFF	TGTGCCAGCAGCCGGGTCTTCGGGGGGACTGAAGCTTTCTTT
-	TRBJ2-7	TRBV2	TRBD1	CASSARQGPYEQYF	TGTGCCAGCAGTGCCCGACAGGGGCCCTACGAGCAGTACTTC
once	TRBJ2-7	TRBV6-5	TRBD1	CASRLTGDHEQYF	TGTGCCAGCAGGCTGACAGGGGACCACGAGCAGTACTTC
once	TRBJ2-5	TRBV4-1	TRBD1	CASSYNRGDGGTQYF	TGCGCCAGCAGCTATAACAGGGGAGATGGAGGGACCCAGTACTTC
-	TRBJ2-1	TRBV24-1	TRBD1	CATSDMGQRHNEQFF	TGTGCCACCAGTGATATGGGACAGAGACACAATGAGCAGTTCTTC
-	TRBJ1-3	TRBV24-1	-	CATSDLENRGASGNTIYF	TGTGCCACCAGTGATTTGGAGAACCGCGGGGCCTCTGGAAACACCATATATTTT
once	TRBJ1-5	TRBV28	TRBD1	CATAAGGYQPQHF	TGTGCCACTGCGGCAGGGGGCTATCAGCCCCAGCATTTT
-	TRBJ1-2	TRBV2	TRBD1	CASSEPGTGVNYGYTF	TGTGCCAGCAGCGAACCAGGGACAGGGGTGAACTATGGCTACACCTTC
-	TRBJ2-5	TRBV12-3/TRBV12-4	-	CASSSAAEGTQYF	TGTGCCAGCAGTTCGGCCGCGGAAGGGACCCAGTACTTC
-	TRBJ1-2	TRBV13	-	CASSPRGGSDYGYTF	TGTGCCAGCAGCCCCCGGGGAGGTTCTGATTATGGCTACACCTTC
-	TRBJ1-6	TRBV30	-	CAWSVGPSGPTTNSPLHF	TGTGCCTGGAGTGTAGGCCCCAGCGGGCCTACAACTAATTCACCCCTCCACTTT
-	TRBJ2-1	TRBV5-4	TRBD1	CASSAGTASYNEQFF	TGTGCCAGCAGCGCCGGGACAGCATCCTACAATGAGCAGTTCTTC
once	TRBJ1-3	TRBV23-1	-	CATSGVPGNTIYF	TGCGCCACCTCGGGGGTGCCTGGAAACACCATATATTTT